This TCR beta chain was obtained from a study of tumor-infiltrating lymphocytes in primary liver carcinoma. Germline CDR1 is LGHNA and CDR2 is YSLEER. The CDR3 runs to 15 residues. The tissue used was unsorted bulk material of roughly 17-34 mg. RNA and DNA were co-extracted from it with the AllPrep DNA/RNA mini kit. All tumor samples contained more than 75% viable tumor cells. General study results and limits: In tumor-adjacent and tumor-blood pairs, overlap was lower than in tumor region pairs. Presence in all five tumor regions was observed for only about 8-25% of top clones. Tumor samples exhibited a significantly greater top-250-clone fraction than blood samples (p = 0.039).

The authors made TCR beta cDNA from about 500 ng total RNA with a constant-region primer. Employing slightly modified ARM-PCR, three nested multiplex PCR rounds were run, and these gave rise to the TCR beta libraries. Each of the first two PCR rounds ran approximately 11 cycles with TRBV1-TRBV30 forward and C-beta reverse primers. TCRdb reprocessed the multiplex PCR reads with MiXCR, giving one entry per CDR3 protein. Seen here are about 64,000 distinct CDR3 sequences, about two thirds observed once, and the top ten hold less than 45%. With regard to this clonotype: As yet, its antigen is unknown. One end of the junction fails to match germline, which may point to a read error.

The TCR sequence derives from a man aged 35 to 55 with primary liver carcinoma and hepatitis B virus infection. The chain uses TRBV4-3 and TRBJ1-6; weak D call: TRBD1 (5 bases). The sequencing sample was made of liver tumor tissue from sampling region 4. Subset in this sample: tumor region T4, right-lateral pole. DNA of the CDR3: TGCGCCAGCAGCCAAGGACAGCTCTACAATTCACCCCTCCTCTTT. Its translation is CASSQGQLYNSPLLF.